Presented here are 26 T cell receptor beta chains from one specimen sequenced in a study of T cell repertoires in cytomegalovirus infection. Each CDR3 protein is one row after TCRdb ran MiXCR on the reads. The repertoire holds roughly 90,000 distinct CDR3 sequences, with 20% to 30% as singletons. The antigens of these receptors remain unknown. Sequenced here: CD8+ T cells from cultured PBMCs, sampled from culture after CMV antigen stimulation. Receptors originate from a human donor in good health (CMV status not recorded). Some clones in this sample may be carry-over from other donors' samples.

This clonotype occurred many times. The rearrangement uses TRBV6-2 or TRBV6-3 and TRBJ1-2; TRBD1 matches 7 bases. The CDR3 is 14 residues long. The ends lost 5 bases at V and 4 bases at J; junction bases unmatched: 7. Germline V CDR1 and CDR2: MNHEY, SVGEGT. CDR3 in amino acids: CASSDWDSFYGYTF. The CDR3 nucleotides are TGTGCCAGCAGTGACTGGGACAGCTTCTATGGCTACACCTTC.

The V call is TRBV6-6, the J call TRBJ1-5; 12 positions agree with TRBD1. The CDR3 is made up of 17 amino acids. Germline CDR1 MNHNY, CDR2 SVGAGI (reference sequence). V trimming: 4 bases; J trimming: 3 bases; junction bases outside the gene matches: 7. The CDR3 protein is CASSLRDRGLNNQPQHF. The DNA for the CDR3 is TGTGCCAGCAGTTTAAGGGACAGGGGGCTGAACAATCAGCCCCAGCATTTT.

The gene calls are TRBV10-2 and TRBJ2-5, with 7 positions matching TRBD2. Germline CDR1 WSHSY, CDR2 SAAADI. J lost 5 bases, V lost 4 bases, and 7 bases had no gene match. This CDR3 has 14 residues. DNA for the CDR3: TGCGCCAGCAGTGTAAAACTAGCGTGGGAGACCCAGTACTTC. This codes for CASSVKLAWETQYF.

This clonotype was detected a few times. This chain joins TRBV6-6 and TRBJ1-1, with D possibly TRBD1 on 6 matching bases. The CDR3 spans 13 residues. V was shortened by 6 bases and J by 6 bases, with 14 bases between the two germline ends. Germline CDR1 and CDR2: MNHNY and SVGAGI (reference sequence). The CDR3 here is CASRATGPAEAFF. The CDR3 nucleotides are TGTGCCAGCAGAGCCACAGGGCCCGCTGAAGCTTTCTTT.

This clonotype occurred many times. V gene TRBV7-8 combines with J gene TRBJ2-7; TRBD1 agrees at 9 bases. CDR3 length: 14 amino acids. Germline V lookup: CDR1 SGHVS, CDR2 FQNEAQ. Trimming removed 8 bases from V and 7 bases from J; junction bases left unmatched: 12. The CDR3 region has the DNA TGTGCCAGCGCGGGACAGGGAAACCTTTGGGAGCAGTACTTC. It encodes CASAGQGNLWEQYF.

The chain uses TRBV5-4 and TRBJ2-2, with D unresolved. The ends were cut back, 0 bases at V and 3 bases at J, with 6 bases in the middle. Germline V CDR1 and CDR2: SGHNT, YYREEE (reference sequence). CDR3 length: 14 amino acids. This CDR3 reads CASSLGLDTGELFF. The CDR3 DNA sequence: TGTGCCAGCAGCTTGGGGCTAGACACCGGGGAGCTGTTTTTT.

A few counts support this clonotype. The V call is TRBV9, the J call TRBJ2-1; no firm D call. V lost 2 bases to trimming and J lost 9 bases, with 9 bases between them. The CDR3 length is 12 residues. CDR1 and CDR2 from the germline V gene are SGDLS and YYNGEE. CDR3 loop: CASSVRGAEQFF. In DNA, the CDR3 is TGTGCCAGCAGCGTGCGTGGAGCTGAGCAGTTCTTC.

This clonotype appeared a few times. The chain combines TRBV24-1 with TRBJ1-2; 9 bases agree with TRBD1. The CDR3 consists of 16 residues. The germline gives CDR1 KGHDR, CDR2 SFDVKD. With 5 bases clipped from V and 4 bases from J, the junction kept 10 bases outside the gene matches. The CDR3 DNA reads TGTGCCACCAGTGGAGCGACAGGGGGTGAGAGCTATGGCTACACCTTC. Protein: CATSGATGGESYGYTF.

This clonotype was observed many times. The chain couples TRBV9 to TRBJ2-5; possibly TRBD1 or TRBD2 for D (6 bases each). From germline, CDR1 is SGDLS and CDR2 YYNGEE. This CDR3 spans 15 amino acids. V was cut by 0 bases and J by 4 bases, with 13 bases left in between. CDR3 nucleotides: TGTGCCAGCAGCGTAGCTTTGTCGGGGGCAGAGACCCAGTACTTC. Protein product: CASSVALSGAETQYF.

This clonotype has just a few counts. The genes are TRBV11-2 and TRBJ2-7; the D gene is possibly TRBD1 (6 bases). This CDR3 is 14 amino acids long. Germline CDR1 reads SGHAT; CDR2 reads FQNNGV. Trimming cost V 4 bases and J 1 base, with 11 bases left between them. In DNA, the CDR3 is TGTGCCAGCAGCTCCTTAGACAGGTCCTACGAGCAGTACTTC. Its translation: CASSSLDRSYEQYF.

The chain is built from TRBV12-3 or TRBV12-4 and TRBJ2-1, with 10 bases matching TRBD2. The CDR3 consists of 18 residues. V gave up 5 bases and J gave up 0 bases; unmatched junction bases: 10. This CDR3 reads CASSPQGSGRGSYNEQFF. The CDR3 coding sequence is TGTGCCAGCAGTCCCCAAGGGAGCGGGAGGGGCTCCTACAATGAGCAGTTCTTC.

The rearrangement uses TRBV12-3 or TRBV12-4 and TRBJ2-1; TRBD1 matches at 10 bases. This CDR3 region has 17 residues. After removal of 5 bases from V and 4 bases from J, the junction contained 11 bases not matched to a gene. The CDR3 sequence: CASSRGDRGFSYNEQFF. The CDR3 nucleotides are TGTGCCAGCAGTCGAGGGGACAGGGGTTTTTCTTACAATGAGCAGTTCTTC.

This CDR3 is CASSPETGHTDTQYF. CDR3 nucleotides: TGTGCCAGCTCACCCGAAACGGGTCACACAGATACGCAGTATTTT. V and J are TRBV18 and TRBJ2-3; no clear D. The CDR3 runs to 15 residues. CDR1 and CDR2 from the germline V gene are KGHSH and LQKENI. The germline V and J ends were trimmed by 3 bases and 2 bases, with 12 bases remaining between them. Together with reference TRBV18 and TRBJ2-3, the CDR3 gives the full variable domain: NAGVMQNPRHLVRRRGQEARLRCSPMKGHSHVYWYRQLPEEGLKFMVYLQKENIIDESGMPKERFSAEFPKEGPSILRIQQVVRGDSAAYFCASSPETGHTDTQYFGPGTRLTVL.

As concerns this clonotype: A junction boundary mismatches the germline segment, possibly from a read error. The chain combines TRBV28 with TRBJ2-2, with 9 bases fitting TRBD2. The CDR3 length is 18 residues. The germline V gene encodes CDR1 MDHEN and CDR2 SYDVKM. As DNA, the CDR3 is TGTGCCAGCAGTTCATCCGGTTTGGCGGGGGGGCTGGCCGGGGTGCTGTTTTTT. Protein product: CASSSSGLAGGLAGVLFF.

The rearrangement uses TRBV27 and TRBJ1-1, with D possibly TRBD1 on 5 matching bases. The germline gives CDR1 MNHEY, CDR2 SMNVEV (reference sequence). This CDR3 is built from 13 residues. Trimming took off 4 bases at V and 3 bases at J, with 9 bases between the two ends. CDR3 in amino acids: CASSSQGYTEAFF. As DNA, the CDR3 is TGTGCCAGCAGTTCTCAGGGCTACACTGAAGCTTTCTTT.

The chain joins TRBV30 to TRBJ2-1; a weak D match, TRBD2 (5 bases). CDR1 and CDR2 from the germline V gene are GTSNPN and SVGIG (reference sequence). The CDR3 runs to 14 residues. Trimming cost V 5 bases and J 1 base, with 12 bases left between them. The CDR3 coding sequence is TGTGCCTGGGGGCCCGGGGTGTCCTACAATGAGCAGTTCTTC. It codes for CAWGPGVSYNEQFF.

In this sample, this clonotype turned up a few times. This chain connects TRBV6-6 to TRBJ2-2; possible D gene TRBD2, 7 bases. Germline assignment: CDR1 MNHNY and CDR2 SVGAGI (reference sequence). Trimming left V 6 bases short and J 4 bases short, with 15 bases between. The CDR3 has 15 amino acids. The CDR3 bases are TGTGCCAGCAGCCGCGCGGGGGCGGCCACCGGGGAGCTGTTTTTT. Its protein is CASSRAGAATGELFF.

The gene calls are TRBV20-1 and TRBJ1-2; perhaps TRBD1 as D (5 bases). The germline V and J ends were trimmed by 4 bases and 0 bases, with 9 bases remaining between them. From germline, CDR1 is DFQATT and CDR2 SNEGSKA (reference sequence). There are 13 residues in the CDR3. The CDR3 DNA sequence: TGCAGTGCTACCAGGGTCGCTAACTATGGCTACACCTTC. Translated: CSATRVANYGYTF.

The CDR3 nucleotides are TGTGCCAGCAGCTCTACAGAGGCCTACAATGAGCAGTTCTTC. It yields the protein CASSSTEAYNEQFF. This chain joins TRBV28 and TRBJ2-1; D gene uncertain. Trimming stripped 6 bases from V and 2 bases from J, with 11 bases between. Per the germline V gene, CDR1 is MDHEN and CDR2 is SYDVKM. This CDR3 is 14 amino acids long.

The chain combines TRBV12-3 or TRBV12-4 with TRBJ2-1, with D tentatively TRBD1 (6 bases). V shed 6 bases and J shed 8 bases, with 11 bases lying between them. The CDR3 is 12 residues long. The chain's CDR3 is CASSTGWHEQFF. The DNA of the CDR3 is TGTGCCAGCAGCACAGGGTGGCATGAGCAGTTCTTC.

The CDR3 protein is CASSQEKFEKKLFF. The CDR3 DNA is TGCGCCAGCAGCCAGGAGAAGTTCGAGAAAAAACTGTTTTTT. The rearrangement links TRBV4-1 to TRBJ1-4; no clear D. The germline V gene encodes CDR1 MGHRA and CDR2 YSYEKL. Trimming removed 3 bases from V and 9 bases from J, with 14 bases in between. The CDR3 covers 14 residues.

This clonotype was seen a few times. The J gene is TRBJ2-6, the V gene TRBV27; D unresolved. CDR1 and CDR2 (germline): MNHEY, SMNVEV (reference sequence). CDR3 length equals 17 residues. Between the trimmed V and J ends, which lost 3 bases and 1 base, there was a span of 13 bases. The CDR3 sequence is CASSFWQQTSGANVLTF. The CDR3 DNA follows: TGTGCCAGCAGTTTTTGGCAGCAGACGTCTGGGGCCAACGTCCTGACTTTC. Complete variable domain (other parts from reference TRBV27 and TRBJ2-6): EAQVTQNPRYLITVTGKKLTVTCSQNMNHEYMSWYRQDPGLGLRQIYYSMNVEVTDKGDVPEGYKVSRKEKRNFPLILESPSPNQTSLYFCASSFWQQTSGANVLTFGAGSRLTVL.

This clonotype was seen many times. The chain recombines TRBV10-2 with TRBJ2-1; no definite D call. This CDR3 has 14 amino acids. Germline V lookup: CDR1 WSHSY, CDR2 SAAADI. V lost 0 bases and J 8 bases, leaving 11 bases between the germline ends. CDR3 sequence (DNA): TGCGCCAGCAGTGAGTCTAAGGGTAGGCATGAGCAGTTCTTC. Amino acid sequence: CASSESKGRHEQFF.

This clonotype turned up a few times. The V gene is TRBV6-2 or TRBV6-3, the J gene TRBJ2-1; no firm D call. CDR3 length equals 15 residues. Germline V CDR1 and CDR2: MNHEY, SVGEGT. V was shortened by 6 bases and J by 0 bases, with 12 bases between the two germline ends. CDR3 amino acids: CASSPLANSYNEQFF. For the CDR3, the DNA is TGTGCCAGCAGCCCGTTGGCGAACTCCTACAATGAGCAGTTCTTC.

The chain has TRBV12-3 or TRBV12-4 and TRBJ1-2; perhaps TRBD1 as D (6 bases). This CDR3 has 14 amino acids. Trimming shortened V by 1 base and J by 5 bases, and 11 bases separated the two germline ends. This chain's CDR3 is CASSLGTDSYGYTF. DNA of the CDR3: TGTGCCAGCAGTTTAGGGACAGATTCGTATGGCTACACCTTC.

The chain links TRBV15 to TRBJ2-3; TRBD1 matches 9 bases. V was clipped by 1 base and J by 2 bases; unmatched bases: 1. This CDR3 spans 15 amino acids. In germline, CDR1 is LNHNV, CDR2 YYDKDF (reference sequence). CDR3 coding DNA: TGTGCCACCAGCAGAGGACAGGGGGTCACAGATACGCAGTATTTT. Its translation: CATSRGQGVTDTQYF. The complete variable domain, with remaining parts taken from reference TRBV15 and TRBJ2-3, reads DAMVIQNPRYQVTQFGKPVTLSCSQTLNHNVMYWYQQKSSQAPKLLFHYYDKDFNNEADTPDNFQSRRPNTSFCFLDIRSPGLGDTAMYLCATSRGQGVTDTQYFGPGTRLTVL.